This TCR beta chain was captured in a study of chemoradiotherapy in HPV16-positive cancers (dated by TCRdb to between 2022 and 2023). About the full investigation: Candidate HPV-specific T-cell clones and common TCR motifs were defined through functional T-cell assays on cells from a couple of HPV16-positive patients. Whether T-cell immunity against the HPV oncoproteins E6 and E7 changes during chemoradiotherapy and whether survival is affected by this immunity were examined in the study. TCR repertoires from 86 patients with HPV-related cancers were then used to track the candidate HPV-specific TCRs and motifs.

This clone has just one count. Its antigen remains unidentified. Per-base qualities were not stored, and no clone one base away is much larger. Because repertoires were sampled repeatedly during chemoradiotherapy, clonal expansion in the tumor microenvironment could be followed. Overall study outcomes, separate from this receptor: Among HPV16-positive patients, expansion of HPV-responsive T cells during chemoradiotherapy was associated with better recurrence-free survival. Expansion of candidate HPV-specific clones and E7-related TCR motifs was observed in the tumor microenvironment during treatment, whereas no such expansion was observed for non-HPV-specific T cells. The functional definition of HPV-specific T cells was derived from only a couple of HPV16-positive patients, and the survival association was reported for HPV16-positive patients.

The library was obtained by the immunoSEQ multiplex PCR assay. TCRdb re-hosts the immuneACCESS table, in-frame sequences only. Its copies lack some clones; in the studies checked, an unresolved V gene accounts for under half of them, and the cause for the rest is not known. The sample records about 11,000 clones, roughly 77% of which are singletons. 2% to 2.5% of the sample belongs to the ten largest clones. The CDR3, from cysteine to phenylalanine, totals 14 residues. Only the CDR3 DNA stays, 42 bases, in frame from base 1. Trimming removed 5 bases from V and 5 bases from J, leaving 16 bases between the germline ends. CDR1 MNHEY and CDR2 SVGAGI are derived from the germline V gene.

This chain is built from TRBV6-5 and TRBJ2-7; TRBD2 is perhaps the D gene, given 5 matching bases. This sample was obtained from a patient who underwent chemoradiotherapy. This sequence originates from a human donor with HPV-associated anogenital cancer. The CDR3 loop reads CASSRKPGKNEQYF. At the DNA level, the sequence is TGTGCCAGCAGTCGCAAACCCGGGAAGAACGAGCAGTACTTC.